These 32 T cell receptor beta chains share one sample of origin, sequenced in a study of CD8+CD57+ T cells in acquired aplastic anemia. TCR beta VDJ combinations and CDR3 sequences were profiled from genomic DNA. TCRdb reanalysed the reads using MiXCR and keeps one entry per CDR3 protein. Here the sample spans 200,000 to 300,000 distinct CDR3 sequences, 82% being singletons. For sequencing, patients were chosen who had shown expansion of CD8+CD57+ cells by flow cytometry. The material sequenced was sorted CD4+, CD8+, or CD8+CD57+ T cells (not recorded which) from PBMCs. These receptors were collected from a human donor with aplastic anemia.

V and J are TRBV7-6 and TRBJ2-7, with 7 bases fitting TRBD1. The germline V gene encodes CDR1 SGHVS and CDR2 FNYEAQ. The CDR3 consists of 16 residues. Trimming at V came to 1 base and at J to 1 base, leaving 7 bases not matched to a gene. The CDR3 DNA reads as TGTGCCAGCAGCTTAGAGGGGGCAGCCCTTTCCTACGAGCAGTACGTC. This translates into CASSLEGAALSYEQYV.

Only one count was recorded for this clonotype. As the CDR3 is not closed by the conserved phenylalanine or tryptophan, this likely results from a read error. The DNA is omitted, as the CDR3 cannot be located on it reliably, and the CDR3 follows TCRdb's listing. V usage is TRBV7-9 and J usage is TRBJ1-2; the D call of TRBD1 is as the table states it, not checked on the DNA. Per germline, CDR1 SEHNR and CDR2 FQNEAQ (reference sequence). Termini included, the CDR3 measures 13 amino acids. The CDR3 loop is CASSLVPGGLYIV.

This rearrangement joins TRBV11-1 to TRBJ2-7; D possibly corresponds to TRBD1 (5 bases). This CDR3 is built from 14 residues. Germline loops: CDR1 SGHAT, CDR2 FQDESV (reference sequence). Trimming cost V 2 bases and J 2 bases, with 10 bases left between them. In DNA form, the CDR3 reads TGTGCCAGCAGCTTACCGGTGACAGCCTACGAGCAGTACTTC. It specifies CASSLPVTAYEQYF.

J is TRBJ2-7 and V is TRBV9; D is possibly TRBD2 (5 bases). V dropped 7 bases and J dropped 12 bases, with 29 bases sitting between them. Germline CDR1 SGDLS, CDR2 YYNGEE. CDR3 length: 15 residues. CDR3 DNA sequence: TGTGCCAGCGGAGGAGCTGGGCACATTCAGTACTTGGGGTACTTC. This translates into CASGGAGHIQYLGYF.

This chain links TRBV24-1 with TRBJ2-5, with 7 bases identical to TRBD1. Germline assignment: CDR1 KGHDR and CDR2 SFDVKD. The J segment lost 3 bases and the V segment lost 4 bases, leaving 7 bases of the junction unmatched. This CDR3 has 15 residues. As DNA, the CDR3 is TGTGCCACCAGTGACCCTACAGACAGGGAAGAGACCCAGTACTTC. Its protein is CATSDPTDREETQYF.

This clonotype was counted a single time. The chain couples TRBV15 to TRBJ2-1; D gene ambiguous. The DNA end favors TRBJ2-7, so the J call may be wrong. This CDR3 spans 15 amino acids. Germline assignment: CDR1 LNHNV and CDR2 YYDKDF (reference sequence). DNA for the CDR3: TGTGCCACCAGCATACCTGGCGGAGCCTCCAATGAGCAGTACTTC. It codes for CATSIPGGASNEQYF.

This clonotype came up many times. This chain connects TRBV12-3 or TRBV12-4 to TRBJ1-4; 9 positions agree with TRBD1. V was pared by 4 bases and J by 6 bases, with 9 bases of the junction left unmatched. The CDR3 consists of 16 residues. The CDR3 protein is CASSSSRDRADEKLFF. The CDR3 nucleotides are TGTGCCAGCAGTTCGTCCCGGGACAGGGCGGATGAAAAACTGTTTTTT.

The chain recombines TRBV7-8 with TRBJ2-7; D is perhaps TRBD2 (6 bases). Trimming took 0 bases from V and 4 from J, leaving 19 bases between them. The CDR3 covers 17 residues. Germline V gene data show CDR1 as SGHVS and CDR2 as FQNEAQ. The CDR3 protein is CASSLAGGADTQYEQYV. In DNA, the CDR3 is TGTGCCAGCAGCTTAGCGGGAGGTGCCGATACGCAGTACGAGCAGTACGTC.

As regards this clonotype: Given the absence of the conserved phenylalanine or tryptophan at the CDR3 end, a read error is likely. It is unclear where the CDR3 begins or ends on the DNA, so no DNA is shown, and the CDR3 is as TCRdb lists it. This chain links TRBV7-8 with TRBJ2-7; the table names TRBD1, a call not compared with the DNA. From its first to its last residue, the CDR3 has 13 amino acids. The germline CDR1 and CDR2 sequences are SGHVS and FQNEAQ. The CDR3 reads CASSLATCPETHY.

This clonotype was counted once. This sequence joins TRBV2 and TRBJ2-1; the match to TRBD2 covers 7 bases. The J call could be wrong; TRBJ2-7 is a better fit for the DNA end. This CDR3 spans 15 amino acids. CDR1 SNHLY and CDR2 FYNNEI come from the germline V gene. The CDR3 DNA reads TGTGCCAGCAGTGATAAGAGCGGGGCAGACTACGAGCAGTACTTC. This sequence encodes CASSDKSGADYEQYF.

The CDR3 coding sequence is TGTGCCAGCAGCTTTCGAAGAAGCGGGGTGAGCGATGAAGCTTTCTTT. This codes for CASSFRRSGVSDEAFF. V is TRBV7-9 and J is TRBJ1-1; unclear D gene. Germline lookup yields CDR1 SEHNR and CDR2 FQNEAQ (reference sequence). The V end was cut by 3 bases, the J end by 7 bases, with 21 bases between. The CDR3 covers 16 residues. Drawing the rest from reference TRBV7-9 and TRBJ1-1, the complete variable domain is DTGVSQNPRHKITKRGQNVTFRCDPISEHNRLYWYRQTLGQGPEFLTYFQNEAQLEKSRLLSDRFSAERPKGSFSTLEIQRTEQGDSAMYLCASSFRRSGVSDEAFFGQGTRLTVV.

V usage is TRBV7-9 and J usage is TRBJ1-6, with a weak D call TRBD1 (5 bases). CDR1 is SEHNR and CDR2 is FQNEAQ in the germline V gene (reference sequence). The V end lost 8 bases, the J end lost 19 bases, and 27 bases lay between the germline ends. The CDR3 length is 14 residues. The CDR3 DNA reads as TGTGCCAGCTCTTGGGCGGGGGAGCAGTTCCTCCGGCACTTT. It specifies CASSWAGEQFLRHF.

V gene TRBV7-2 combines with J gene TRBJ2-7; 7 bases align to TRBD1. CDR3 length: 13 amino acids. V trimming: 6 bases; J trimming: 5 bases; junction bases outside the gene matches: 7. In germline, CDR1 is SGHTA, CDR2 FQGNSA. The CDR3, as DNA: TGTGCCAGCAGACTGAGGGGGCGAAACGAGCAGTACTTC. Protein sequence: CASRLRGRNEQYF.

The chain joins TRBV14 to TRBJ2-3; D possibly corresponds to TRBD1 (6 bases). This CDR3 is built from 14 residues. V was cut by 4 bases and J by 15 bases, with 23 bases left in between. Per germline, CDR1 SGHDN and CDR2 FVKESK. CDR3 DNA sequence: TGTGCCAGCAGCCGGGGACATGGGCAAGCCCTCCACTATTTT. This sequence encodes CASSRGHGQALHYF. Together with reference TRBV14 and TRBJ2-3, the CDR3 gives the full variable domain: EAGVTQFPSHSVIEKGQTVTLRCDPISGHDNLYWYRRVMGKEIKFLLHFVKESKQDESGMPNNRFLAERTGGTYSTLKVQPAELEDSGVYFCASSRGHGQALHYFGPGTRLTVL.

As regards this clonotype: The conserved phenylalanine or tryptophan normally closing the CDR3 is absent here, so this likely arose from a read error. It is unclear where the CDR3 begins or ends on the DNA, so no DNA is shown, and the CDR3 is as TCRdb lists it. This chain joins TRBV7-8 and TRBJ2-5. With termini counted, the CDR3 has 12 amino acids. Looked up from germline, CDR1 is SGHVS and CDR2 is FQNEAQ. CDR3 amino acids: CASSLALGTEYL.

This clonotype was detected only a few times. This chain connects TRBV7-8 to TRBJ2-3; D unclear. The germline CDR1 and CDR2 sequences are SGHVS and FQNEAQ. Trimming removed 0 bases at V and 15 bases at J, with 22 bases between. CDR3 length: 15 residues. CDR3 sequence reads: CASSLAGGPDDQHYF. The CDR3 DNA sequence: TGTGCCAGCAGCTTAGCGGGCGGTCCCGATGATCAGCATTATTTT.

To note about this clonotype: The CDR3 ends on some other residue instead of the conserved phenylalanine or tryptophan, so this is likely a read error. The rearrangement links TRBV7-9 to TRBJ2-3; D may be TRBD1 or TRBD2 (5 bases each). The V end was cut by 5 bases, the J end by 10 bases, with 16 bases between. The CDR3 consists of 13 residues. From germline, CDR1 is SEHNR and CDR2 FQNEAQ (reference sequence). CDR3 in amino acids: CASSVGADTPQYG. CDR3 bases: TGTGCCAGCAGCGTCGGGGCAGATACGCCGCAGTATGGC.

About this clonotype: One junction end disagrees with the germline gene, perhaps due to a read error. The CDR3 nucleotides read TGTGCCAGCAGCTTAGTACCCGGGGAGCTGTTTCAGGAGTTC. Translating gives CASSLVPGELFQEF. This chain links TRBV7-9 with TRBJ2-5; D is perhaps TRBD2 (5 bases). CDR3 size: 14 residues. The germline CDR1 and CDR2 sequences are SEHNR and FQNEAQ (reference sequence).

The CDR3 DNA follows: TGTGCCAGCAGCCCCAAGGGGCGGGGGCCCTACGAGCAGTACTTC. This gives the protein CASSPKGRGPYEQYF. The genes are TRBV7-9 and TRBJ2-7; weak D call: TRBD2 (7 bases). The CDR3 sequence is 15 residues long. V lost 5 bases, J lost 2 bases, and 16 bases lay in between. Germline V gene sequence: CDR1 SEHNR, CDR2 FQNEAQ (reference sequence).

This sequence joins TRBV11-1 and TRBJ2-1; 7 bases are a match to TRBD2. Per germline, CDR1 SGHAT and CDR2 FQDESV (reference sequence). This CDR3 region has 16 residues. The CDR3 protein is CYISFKRSGVSDEQFF. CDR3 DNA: TGTTACATCAGCTTTAAAAGAAGCGGGGTGAGCGATGAGCAGTTCTTC.

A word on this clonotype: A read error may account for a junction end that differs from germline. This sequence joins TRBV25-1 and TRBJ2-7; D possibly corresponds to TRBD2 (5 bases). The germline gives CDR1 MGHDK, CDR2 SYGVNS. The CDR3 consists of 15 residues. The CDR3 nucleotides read TGTGCCAGCAGTACGGAGCGGACGGGGTCCTACGAGGAGTACTTC. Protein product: CASSTERTGSYEEYF.

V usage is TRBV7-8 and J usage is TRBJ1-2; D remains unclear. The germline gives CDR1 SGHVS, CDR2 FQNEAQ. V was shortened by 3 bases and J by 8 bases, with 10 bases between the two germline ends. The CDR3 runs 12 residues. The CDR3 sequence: CASSFHPDGYTF. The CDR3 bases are TGTGCCAGCAGCTTTCATCCAGACGGCTACACCTTC.

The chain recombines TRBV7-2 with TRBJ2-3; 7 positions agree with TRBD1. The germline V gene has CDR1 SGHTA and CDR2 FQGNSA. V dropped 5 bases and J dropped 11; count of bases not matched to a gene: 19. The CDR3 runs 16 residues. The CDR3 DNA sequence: TGTGCCAGCAGCCCGGGGCAGGGGGACCAAAAGAACCAGCAGTATTTT. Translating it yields CASSPGQGDQKNQQYF.

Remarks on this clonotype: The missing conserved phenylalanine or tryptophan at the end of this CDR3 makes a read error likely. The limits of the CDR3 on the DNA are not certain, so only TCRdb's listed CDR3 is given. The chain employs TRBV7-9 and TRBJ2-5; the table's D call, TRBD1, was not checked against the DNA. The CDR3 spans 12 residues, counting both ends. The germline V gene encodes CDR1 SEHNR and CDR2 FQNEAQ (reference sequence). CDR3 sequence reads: CAVLGGASYGAI.

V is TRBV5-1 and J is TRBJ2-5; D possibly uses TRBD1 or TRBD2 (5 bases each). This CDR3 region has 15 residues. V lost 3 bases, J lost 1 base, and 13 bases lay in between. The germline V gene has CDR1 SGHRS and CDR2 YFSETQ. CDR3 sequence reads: CASSSTGPFQETQYF. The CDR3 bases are TGCGCCAGCAGCTCTACGGGACCTTTCCAAGAGACCCAGTACTTC. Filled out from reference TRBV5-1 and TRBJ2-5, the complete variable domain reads KAGVTQTPRYLIKTRGQQVTLSCSPISGHRSVSWYQQTPGQGLQFLFEYFSETQRNKGNFPGRFSGRQFSNSRSEMNVSTLELGDSALYLCASSSTGPFQETQYFGPGTRLLVL.

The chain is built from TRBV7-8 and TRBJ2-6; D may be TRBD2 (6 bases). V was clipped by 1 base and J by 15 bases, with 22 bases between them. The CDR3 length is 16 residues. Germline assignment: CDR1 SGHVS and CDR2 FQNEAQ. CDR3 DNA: TGTGCCAGCAGCTTAGATCCAGGCGGGACGGCCCTTGCCCTGACTTTC. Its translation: CASSLDPGGTALALTF.

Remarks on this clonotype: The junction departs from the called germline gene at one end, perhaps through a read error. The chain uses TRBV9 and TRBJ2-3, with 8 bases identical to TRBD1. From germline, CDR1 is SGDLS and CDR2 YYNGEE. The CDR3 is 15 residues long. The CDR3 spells CASSVAGQGTDTRYF. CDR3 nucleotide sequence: TGTGCCAGCAGCGTAGCCGGACAGGGAACAGATACGCGGTATTTT.

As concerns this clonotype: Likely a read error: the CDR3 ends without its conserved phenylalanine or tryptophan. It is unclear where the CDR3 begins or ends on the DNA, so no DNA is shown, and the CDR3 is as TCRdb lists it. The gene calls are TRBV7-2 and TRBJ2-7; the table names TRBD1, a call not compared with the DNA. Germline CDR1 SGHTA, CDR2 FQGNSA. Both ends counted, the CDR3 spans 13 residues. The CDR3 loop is CASSFAGGYETYY.

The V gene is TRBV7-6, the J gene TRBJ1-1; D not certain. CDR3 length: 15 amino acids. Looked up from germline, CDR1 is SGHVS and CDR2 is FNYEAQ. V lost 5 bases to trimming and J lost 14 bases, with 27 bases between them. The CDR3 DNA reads TGTGCCAGCAGCATCGGTACCGGGGAGCTCATTTTAGCATTCTTT. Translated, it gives CASSIGTGELILAFF.

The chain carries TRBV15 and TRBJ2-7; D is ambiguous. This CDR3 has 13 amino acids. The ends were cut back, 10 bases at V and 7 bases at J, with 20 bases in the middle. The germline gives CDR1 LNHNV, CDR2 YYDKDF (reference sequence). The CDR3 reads CASSNGGIHEQYV. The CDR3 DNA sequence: TGTGCCAGCAGTAATGGCGGCATCCATGAGCAGTACGTC.

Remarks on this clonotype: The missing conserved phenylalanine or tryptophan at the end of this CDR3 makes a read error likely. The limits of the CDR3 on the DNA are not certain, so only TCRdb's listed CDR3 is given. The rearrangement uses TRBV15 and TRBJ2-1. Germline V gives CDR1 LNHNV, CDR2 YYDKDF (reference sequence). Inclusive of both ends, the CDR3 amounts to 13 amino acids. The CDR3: CATSNGGVHEKFL.

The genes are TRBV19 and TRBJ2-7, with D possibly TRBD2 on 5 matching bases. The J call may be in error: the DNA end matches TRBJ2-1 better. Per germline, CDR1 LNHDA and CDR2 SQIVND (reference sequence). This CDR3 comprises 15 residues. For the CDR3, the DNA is TGTGCCAGCAGTTCAGCTAGCAGGAACTACAATGAGCAGTTCTTC. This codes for CASSSASRNYNEQFF.